These 5 T cell receptor beta chains originate from one sample sequenced in a study of identical twins. One entry per CDR3 protein results from TCRdb running MiXCR on the 5' RACE reads. The table includes about 660,000 distinct CDR3 sequences, 8.5% to 9.5% detected once. These same data were also listed under a study on yellow fever vaccine responses in identical twins.

What was sequenced was PBMCs. All receptors come from a woman aged 18-35 years in good health.

The chain employs TRBV5-1 and TRBJ2-4; D might be TRBD1 (5 bases). The V end lost 2 bases, the J end lost 5 bases, and 11 bases lay between the germline ends. The CDR3 contains 14 residues. Per the germline V gene, CDR1 is SGHRS and CDR2 is YFSETQ. The CDR3 reads CASSFQGPQNIQYF. Here the CDR3 DNA reads TGCGCCAGCAGCTTCCAGGGTCCACAAAACATTCAGTACTTC.

This clonotype was seen more than once but under ten times. The J gene is TRBJ2-7, the V gene TRBV2, with 7 bases that match TRBD1. The junction had 7 bases not matched to a gene; V was cut back by 8 bases and J by 0 bases. Germline lookup yields CDR1 SNHLY and CDR2 FYNNEI. The CDR3 contains 14 residues. CDR3 DNA sequence: TGTGCCAGCCTTAAGAGGGACAGCTCCTACGAGCAGTACTTC. This gives the protein CASLKRDSSYEQYF.

A few counts support this clonotype. The rearrangement uses TRBV29-1 and TRBJ2-7; D may be TRBD2 (6 bases). There are 13 residues in the CDR3. Germline-derived CDR1 and CDR2 are SQVTM and ANQGSEA. Between the trimmed V and J ends, which lost 6 bases and 1 base, there was a span of 13 bases. CDR3 nucleotides: TGCAGCGTCCCCGGGACTGATTCCTACGAGCAGTACTTC. Translating it yields CSVPGTDSYEQYF.

This clonotype was observed at least ten times. V usage is TRBV5-6 and J usage is TRBJ2-7; 10 bases align to TRBD1. CDR1 is SGHDT and CDR2 is YYEEEE in the germline V gene. The junction had 7 bases not matched to a gene; V was cut back by 2 bases and J by 5 bases. The CDR3 runs 15 residues. DNA of the CDR3: TGTGCCAGCAGCTTCCGGGACAGGGGACCCCACGAGCAGTACTTC. It is translated as CASSFRDRGPHEQYF.

In its sample, this clonotype was seen many times. The chain employs TRBV7-9 and TRBJ1-4; D remains ambiguous. This CDR3 is 14 amino acids long. CDR1 SEHNR and CDR2 FQNEAQ come from the germline V gene (reference sequence). Between the trimmed V and J ends, which lost 2 bases and 4 bases, there was a span of 8 bases. The CDR3 sequence is CASSLPTVNEKLFF. The DNA for the CDR3 is TGTGCCAGCAGCTTACCGACGGTTAATGAAAAACTGTTTTTT.